This T cell receptor beta chain was observed in a study of blood T cell repertoires in COVID-19. Study summary: Some COVID-19 samples were acute and others convalescent; all came from the United States, Italy and Spain. Nucleic acid was either cDNA or gDNA, and it came from T cells, B-cell-depleted T cells, or PBMCs.

Original analysis: For nucleated cells, counts were estimated from reference gene primer amplification. Clones were sequenced by immunoSEQ multiplex PCR, and TCRdb holds only the in-frame ones, with some missing. For V, J and clone size, that table is used; D and trimming come from the DNA. The repertoire holds about 80,000 clones, roughly 85% seen once, with around 5.1% in the top ten. This CDR3 spans 13 amino acids. V dropped 2 bases and J dropped 2 bases, with 6 bases sitting between them. In germline, CDR1 is MNHNY, CDR2 SVGAGI (reference sequence). The sequence came from a woman of 80 years or more with active or convalescent COVID-19. Sequenced material: peripheral blood. The V and J genes are TRBV6-6 and TRBJ1-1, with D hard to call. This CDR3 is CASSYGGNTEAFF. CDR3 DNA: TGTGCCAGCAGTTACGGAGGCAACACTGAAGCTTTCTTT.